One and the same sample provided the 31 T cell receptor beta chains below, sequenced in a study of Tregs in tolerant kidney transplant recipients. TCRdb's copy holds only in-frame clones and misses some; the assay was immunoSEQ multiplex PCR. The sample holds fewer than 40,000 clones. The sample here was CD8+ T cells from blood, taken before the transplant. These receptors were taken from a human donor who received a combined kidney and bone marrow transplant.

Notes on this clone: The read comes to an end 3 residues before the CDR3 does, leaving the germline J gene to fill in the end. This chain connects TRBV19 to TRBJ2-1, with D tentatively TRBD2 (5 bases). The CDR3 totals 17 residues. V was clipped by 0 bases and J by 0 bases, with 12 bases between them. Germline V gives CDR1 LNHDA, CDR2 SQIVND (reference sequence). CDR3 DNA, as far as it was read: TGTGCCAGTAGTATAGAACCCGGCGGGTTCTCCTACAATGAG. Protein: CASSIEPGGFSYNE. The whole CDR3 reads CASSIEPGGFSYNEQFF.

To note about this clone: The read gets to within 3 residues of the CDR3 end, and the germline J gene fills in the rest. J is TRBJ1-1 and V is TRBV11-1; no clear D gene. V was trimmed by 1 base and J by 7 bases, leaving 7 bases between them. From germline, CDR1 is SGHAT and CDR2 FQDESV (reference sequence). This CDR3 is built from 12 residues. CDR3 in amino acids: CASSLVGSEAFF. The CDR3 bases that were read are TGTGCCAGCAGCTTAGTTGGCAGTGAA.

As regards this clone: Coverage ceases 3 residues before the CDR3 finishes, and the germline J gene fills in the end. J is TRBJ2-2 and V is TRBV5-1, with TRBD1 matching over 9 bases. The germline gives CDR1 SGHRS, CDR2 YFSETQ. V gave up 2 bases and J gave up 7 bases; unmatched junction bases: 6. The CDR3 has 15 amino acids. CDR3 DNA, as far as it was read: TGCGCCAGCAGCTTCTGGACAGGGGCTGGCGGGGAG. Its translation is CASSFWTGAGGE. The entire CDR3 reads CASSFWTGAGGELFF.

In the case of this clone: Read data end 3 residues before the CDR3 end; the end is taken from the germline J gene. The rearrangement uses TRBV18 and TRBJ2-2; D unclear. The CDR3 sequence is 12 residues long. V was shortened by 8 bases and J by 4 bases, with 8 bases between the two germline ends. The germline CDR1 and CDR2 sequences are KGHSH and LQKENI. CDR3 region: CASPFSTGELFF. The covered CDR3 bases are TGTGCCAGCCCCTTCAGCACCGGGGAG.

Regarding this clone: The missing CDR3 end, 3 residues past where the read stops, is filled in from the germline J gene. V gene TRBV14 combines with J gene TRBJ2-7, with D perhaps TRBD2 (5 bases). CDR1 and CDR2 (germline): SGHDN, FVKESK. V shed 4 bases and J shed 0 bases, with 10 bases lying between them. The CDR3 covers 14 residues. The CDR3 bases that were read are TGTGCCAGCAGCCTCCTCGGACTCTCCTACGAG. The encoded protein is CASSLLGLSYE. In full, the CDR3 is CASSLLGLSYEQYF.

Comments on this clone: The read terminates 3 residues before the CDR3 end, so the remaining end is supplied by the germline J gene. The V call is TRBV19, the J call TRBJ2-4; 7 positions agree with TRBD2. The CDR3 runs 15 residues. The germline CDR1 and CDR2 sequences are LNHDA and SQIVND (reference sequence). V lost 5 bases to trimming and J lost 6 bases; unmatched junction nucleotides: 10. This CDR3 is CASSPPGTIGNIQYF. CDR3 bases read: TGTGCCAGTAGTCCTCCCGGGACTATCGGAAACATT.

The CDR3 loop is CASSSEDLAGVSHEQYF. CDR3 bases read: TGTGCCAGCAGCTCTGAAGACCTAGCGGGAGTATCTCACGAG. The chain couples TRBV7-6 to TRBJ2-7; 10 bases are a match to TRBD2. The read terminates 3 residues before the CDR3 end, so the remaining end is supplied by the germline J gene. Germline CDR1 SGHVS, CDR2 FNYEAQ. Trimming removed 4 bases from V and 5 bases from J; junction bases left unmatched: 14. The CDR3 extends over 17 amino acids.

Concerning this clone: With the read ending 3 residues before the CDR3 end, the germline J gene is used to fill in that end. The chain carries TRBV6-4 and TRBJ1-1, with 7 positions matching TRBD1. The CDR3 has 14 residues. CDR1 and CDR2 from the germline V gene are MRHNA and SNTAGT. V trimming: 3 bases; J trimming: 3 bases; junction bases outside the gene matches: 4. The CDR3 bases that were read are TGTGCCAGCAGTGAGACAGGGCTGGACACTGAA. Translating gives CASSETGLDTE. The CDR3 in full is CASSETGLDTEAFF.

A note on this clone: Read coverage stops 3 residues before the CDR3 terminus; the germline J gene supplies the remainder. The chain is built from TRBV7-6 and TRBJ1-2, with 10 bases aligning to TRBD1. Germline loops: CDR1 SGHVS, CDR2 FNYEAQ. The CDR3 is made up of 15 amino acids. The CDR3 is CASSSSGTGVDGYTF. The covered CDR3 bases are TGTGCCAGCAGCTCTTCCGGGACAGGGGTTGACGGC.

A note on this clone: The read ends 3 residues before the CDR3 terminus; that terminus is restored from the germline J gene. This rearrangement joins TRBV10-3 to TRBJ1-5, with a weak D call TRBD1 (5 bases). Trimming took 3 bases from V and 1 from J, leaving 7 bases between them. Germline values: CDR1 ENHRY, CDR2 SYGVKD. The CDR3 totals 14 residues. The DNA read from the CDR3 is TGTGCCATCAGTGACCCAGGGAGCAATCAGCCC. Translation gives CAISDPGSNQP. The full CDR3 sequence reads CAISDPGSNQPQHF.

Concerning this clone: The read halts 3 residues ahead of the CDR3 end, with the missing end drawn from the germline J gene. V usage is TRBV29-1 and J usage is TRBJ1-2, with D possibly TRBD1 on 5 matching bases. The germline gives CDR1 SQVTM, CDR2 ANQGSEA. Trimming left V 2 bases short and J 4 bases short, with 8 bases between. This CDR3 is built from 12 residues. CDR3 amino acids: CSVEWGVYGYTF. The CDR3 DNA, read in part, is TGCAGCGTTGAATGGGGGGTCTATGGC.

About this clone itself: The observed sequence ends 3 residues before the CDR3 terminus, with the missing tail filled in from the germline J gene. This chain links TRBV7-9 with TRBJ2-7; D not resolved. Trimming took 3 bases from V and 3 from J, leaving 6 bases between them. The CDR3 length is 12 residues. The germline CDR1 and CDR2 sequences are SEHNR and FQNEAQ (reference sequence). The CDR3 region is CASSFNFYEQYF. Partial CDR3 DNA: TGTGCCAGCAGCTTCAATTTCTACGAG.

Remarks on this clone: The read terminates 3 residues ahead of where the CDR3 ends, so the germline J gene completes it. The chain recombines TRBV2 with TRBJ2-3, with 11 positions matching TRBD2. From germline, CDR1 is SNHLY and CDR2 FYNNEI. J lost 7 bases, V lost 7 bases, and 7 bases had no gene match. This CDR3 is 14 amino acids long. The CDR3 protein is CASTPTSGVNTQYF. Partial CDR3 DNA: TGTGCCAGCACCCCGACTAGCGGGGTAAATACG.

Points on this clone: The sequenced fragment ends 3 residues before the CDR3 boundary, so the rest is inferred from the germline J gene. V and J are TRBV6-2 or TRBV6-3 and TRBJ2-7, with 9 bases fitting TRBD1. Germline V gene data show CDR1 as MNHEY and CDR2 as SVGEGT. V dropped 7 bases and J dropped 5; count of bases not matched to a gene: 9. The CDR3 has 14 amino acids. CDR3: CASNTGTGFDEQYF. CDR3 bases read: TGTGCCAGCAACACCGGGACAGGGTTTGACGAG.

In regard to this clone: The read ends 3 residues early relative to the CDR3; the germline J gene fills the gap. The chain couples TRBV7-8 to TRBJ1-2; a weak D match, TRBD1 (5 bases). The CDR3 sequence is 13 residues long. Per germline, CDR1 SGHVS and CDR2 FQNEAQ. Trimming stripped 3 bases from V and 6 bases from J, with 11 bases between. The chain's CDR3 is CASSFGQGNGYTF. The DNA read from the CDR3 is TGTGCCAGCAGCTTCGGTCAGGGCAATGGC.

In the case of this clone: The read finishes 3 residues shy of the CDR3 end, and the germline J gene is used to complete it. This rearrangement joins TRBV19 to TRBJ2-2; 9 bases map to TRBD1. CDR3 length: 16 amino acids. Trimming took 4 bases from V and 1 from J; bases not matched to a gene: 4. In germline, CDR1 is LNHDA, CDR2 SQIVND (reference sequence). The part of the CDR3 DNA that was read is TGTGCCAGTAGTACCTGGGACAGGGAGAACACCGGGGAG. Translating it yields CASSTWDRENTGE. In full, the CDR3 reads CASSTWDRENTGELFF.

To note about this clone: The read finishes 3 residues shy of the CDR3 end, and the germline J gene is used to complete it. The V gene is TRBV19, the J gene TRBJ2-3, with 7 bases matching TRBD2. Germline CDR1 and CDR2: LNHDA and SQIVND (reference sequence). After removal of 11 bases from V and 2 bases from J, the junction contained 13 bases not matched to a gene. This CDR3 has 15 amino acids. This CDR3 is CAVASERDATDTQYF. Partial CDR3 DNA: TGTGCCGTAGCGTCTGAGCGGGACGCCACAGATACG.

Note on this clone: The CDR3 end is not reached by the read, which stops 3 residues before it; the germline J gene fills it in. The V and J genes are TRBV2 and TRBJ2-7, with 11 bases matching TRBD2. J was trimmed by 4 bases and V by 4 bases; bases with no gene match: 9. Germline V gene lookup returns CDR1 SNHLY and CDR2 FYNNEI. The CDR3 loop spans 16 amino acids. The CDR3 spells CASSGLAGTKRYEQYF. The sequenced part of the CDR3 DNA is TGTGCCAGCAGTGGACTAGCGGGAACGAAACGTTACGAG.

On this clone: The CDR3 end is not reached by the read, which stops 3 residues before it; the germline J gene fills it in. The rearrangement links TRBV30 to TRBJ1-2; D is undetermined. The length of the CDR3 is 14 residues. The germline V gene has CDR1 GTSNPN and CDR2 SVGIG (reference sequence). Trimming shortened V by 3 bases and J by 6 bases, and 17 bases separated the two germline ends. The CDR3 region is CAWRPLVRRDGYTF. The DNA read from the CDR3 is TGTGCCTGGAGGCCCCTTGTCCGGCGGGATGGC.

About this clone: The read comes to an end 3 residues before the CDR3 does, leaving the germline J gene to fill in the end. V usage is TRBV19 and J usage is TRBJ1-2; the match to TRBD1 covers 8 bases. The CDR3 totals 16 residues. Germline CDR1 LNHDA, CDR2 SQIVND (reference sequence). V was pared by 5 bases and J by 4 bases, with 12 bases of the junction left unmatched. The CDR3 bases that were read are TGTGCCAGTAGTCCCAGGGGGCCCGCGGGCGCCTATGGC. This translates into CASSPRGPAGAYG. The whole CDR3 protein is CASSPRGPAGAYGYTF.

As to this clone: The read finishes 3 residues shy of the CDR3 end, and the germline J gene is used to complete it. This chain links TRBV5-4 with TRBJ2-7, with 7 positions matching TRBD1. The CDR3 covers 14 residues. The germline V gene encodes CDR1 SGHNT and CDR2 YYREEE (reference sequence). After removal of 4 bases from V and 2 bases from J, the junction contained 6 bases not matched to a gene. CDR3 residues: CASSPGTVPYEQYF. The CDR3 DNA, read in part, is TGTGCCAGCAGCCCCGGGACAGTTCCCTACGAG.

Note on this clone: The DNA ends 3 residues before the CDR3 does, and the rest of the CDR3 is filled in from the germline J gene. The chain joins TRBV20-1 to TRBJ2-5; 11 bases line up with TRBD2. With 5 bases clipped from V and 5 bases from J, the junction kept 19 bases outside the gene matches. Germline V gives CDR1 DFQATT, CDR2 SNEGSKA (reference sequence). The CDR3 has 18 residues. The CDR3 region is CSAPLGGLAGGTGETQYF. The CDR3 bases that were read are TGCAGTGCTCCCCTCGGGGGCCTAGCGGGGGGAACAGGGGAGACC.

Worth noting for this clone: The sequenced fragment ends 3 residues before the CDR3 boundary, so the rest is inferred from the germline J gene. The chain links TRBV7-2 to TRBJ2-3; D not certain. This CDR3 region has 13 residues. Germline CDR1 is SGHTA and CDR2 is FQGNSA. Trimming removed 2 bases at V and 4 bases at J, with 7 bases between. The CDR3 loop reads CASSLPPPDTQYF. The CDR3 bases that were read are TGTGCCAGCAGCTTACCCCCTCCAGATACG.

A word on this clone: With the read ending 3 residues before the CDR3 end, the germline J gene is used to fill in that end. V is TRBV6-2 or TRBV6-3 and J is TRBJ2-1, with 9 bases that match TRBD1. After removal of 8 bases from V and 6 bases from J, the junction contained 5 bases not matched to a gene. The CDR3 has 13 residues. The germline V gene encodes CDR1 MNHEY and CDR2 SVGEGT. CDR3 DNA (partial): TGTGCCAGCGCTACAGGGGGCTTCAATGAG. Protein sequence: CASATGGFNE. The full CDR3 protein reads CASATGGFNEQFF.

To note about this clone: The read terminates 3 residues ahead of where the CDR3 ends, so the germline J gene completes it. The chain is built from TRBV5-6 and TRBJ1-6, with 11 bases lining up with TRBD1. The J segment lost 10 bases and the V segment lost 4 bases, leaving 7 bases of the junction unmatched. The CDR3 loop spans 15 amino acids. Per the germline V gene, CDR1 is SGHDT and CDR2 is YYEEEE. Incomplete CDR3 DNA: TGTGCCAGCAGCCCCGGGACAGGGGGTAACTCACCC. Translating it yields CASSPGTGGNSP. The whole CDR3 region reads CASSPGTGGNSPLHF.

Points on this clone: The CDR3 goes on 3 residues after the read ends, and that part is filled in from the germline J gene. The chain couples TRBV5-1 to TRBJ1-2; D not certain. This CDR3 comprises 16 residues. V lost 0 bases and J 6 bases, leaving 18 bases between the germline ends. CDR1 SGHRS and CDR2 YFSETQ come from the germline V gene. CDR3 region: CASSLDSITYENGYTF. The DNA read from the CDR3 is TGCGCCAGCAGCTTGGATAGTATCACGTATGAGAATGGC.

As concerns this clone: The CDR3 end lies 3 residues beyond the end of the read and is filled in from the germline J gene. The gene calls are TRBV5-5 and TRBJ1-2, with D possibly matching TRBD1 (5 bases). V shed 1 base and J shed 3 bases, with 10 bases lying between them. Per germline, CDR1 SGHKS and CDR2 YYEKEE (reference sequence). This CDR3 comprises 14 residues. This CDR3 reads CASSLKGEYYGYTF. The DNA read from the CDR3 is TGTGCCAGCAGCTTGAAAGGGGAGTACTATGGC.

Notes on this clone: The CDR3 is cut off 3 residues early in the read; its end comes from the germline J gene. The rearrangement links TRBV18 to TRBJ2-7, with D uncertain. Germline CDR1 KGHSH, CDR2 LQKENI. V dropped 2 bases and J dropped 4 bases, with 9 bases sitting between them. The CDR3 spans 13 residues. The CDR3: CASSPSGPYEQYF. CDR3 bases read: TGTGCCAGCTCACCATCGGGTCCGTACGAG. Drawing the rest from reference TRBV18 and TRBJ2-7, the complete variable domain is NAGVMQNPRHLVRRRGQEARLRCSPMKGHSHVYWYRQLPEEGLKFMVYLQKENIIDESGMPKERFSAEFPKEGPSILRIQQVVRGDSAAYFCASSPSGPYEQYFGPGTRLTVT.

Worth noting for this clone: Read sequence stops 3 residues before the CDR3 end, and the germline J gene provides the missing end. V is TRBV6-2 or TRBV6-3 and J is TRBJ2-6; no firm D call. Trimming stripped 2 bases from V and 1 base from J, with 9 bases between. CDR3 size: 16 residues. Germline CDR1 is MNHEY and CDR2 is SVGEGT. The DNA read from the CDR3 is TGTGCCAGCAGTTACGACCCCAGGTCTGGGGCCAACGTC. This encodes CASSYDPRSGANV. The full CDR3 reads CASSYDPRSGANVLTF.

With regard to this clone: The CDR3 end falls 3 residues outside the read, so it is completed with the germline J gene. The chain links TRBV19 to TRBJ2-7; 7 nucleotides line up with TRBD1. CDR3 size: 13 residues. With V trimmed by 5 bases and J by 2 bases, 3 bases remained unmatched. From germline, CDR1 is LNHDA and CDR2 SQIVND (reference sequence). Partial CDR3 DNA: TGTGCCAGTAGTTACGGACAGGCCTACGAG. Amino acids: CASSYGQAYE. The full CDR3 reads CASSYGQAYEQYF. Based on the CDR3 plus reference TRBV19 and TRBJ2-7, the full variable domain is DGGITQSPKYLFRKEGQNVTLSCEQNLNHDAMYWYRQDPGQGLRLIYYSQIVNDFQKGDIAEGYSVSREKKESFPLTVTSAQKNPTAFYLCASSYGQAYEQYFGPGTRLTVT.

A word on this clone: The CDR3 is cut off 3 residues early in the read; its end comes from the germline J gene. This chain connects TRBV5-1 to TRBJ1-4; 10 nucleotides line up with TRBD1. Germline V gene data show CDR1 as SGHRS and CDR2 as YFSETQ. Trimming cost V 2 bases and J 6 bases; bases outside gene matches: 13. The length of the CDR3 is 18 residues. The CDR3 bases that were read are TGCGCCAGCAGCTTTGCTGAGACAGGGGGCTTGGAGGATGAAAAA. It specifies CASSFAETGGLEDEK. The whole CDR3 protein is CASSFAETGGLEDEKLFF.